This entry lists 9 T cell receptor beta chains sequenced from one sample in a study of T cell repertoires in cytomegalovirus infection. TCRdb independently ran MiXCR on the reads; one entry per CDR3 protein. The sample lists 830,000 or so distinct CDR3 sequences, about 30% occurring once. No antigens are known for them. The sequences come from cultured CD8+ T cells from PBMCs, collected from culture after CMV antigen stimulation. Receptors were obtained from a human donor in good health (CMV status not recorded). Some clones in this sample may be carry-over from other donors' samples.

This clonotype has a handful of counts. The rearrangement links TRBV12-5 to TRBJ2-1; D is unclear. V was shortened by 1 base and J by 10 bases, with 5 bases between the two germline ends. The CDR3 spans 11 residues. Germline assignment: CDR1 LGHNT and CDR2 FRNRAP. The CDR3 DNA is TGTGCTAGTGGTTTGGGCCGGGAGCAGTTCTTC. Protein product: CASGLGREQFF.

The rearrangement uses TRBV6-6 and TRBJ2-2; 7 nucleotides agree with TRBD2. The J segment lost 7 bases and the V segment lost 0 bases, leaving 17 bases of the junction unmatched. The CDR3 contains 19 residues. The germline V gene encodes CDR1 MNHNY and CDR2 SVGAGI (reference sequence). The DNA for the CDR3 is TGTGCCAGCAGTTACTCCGTCGTAGCGGGCATGAACGGGGTCGGGGAGCTGTTTTTT. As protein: CASSYSVVAGMNGVGELFF.

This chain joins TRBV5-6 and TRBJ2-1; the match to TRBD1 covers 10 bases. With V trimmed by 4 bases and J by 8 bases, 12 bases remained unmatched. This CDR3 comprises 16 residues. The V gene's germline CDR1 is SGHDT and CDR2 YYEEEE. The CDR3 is CASSPSGQGDYDEQFF. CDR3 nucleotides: TGTGCCAGCAGCCCCTCAGGACAGGGGGATTACGATGAGCAGTTCTTC.

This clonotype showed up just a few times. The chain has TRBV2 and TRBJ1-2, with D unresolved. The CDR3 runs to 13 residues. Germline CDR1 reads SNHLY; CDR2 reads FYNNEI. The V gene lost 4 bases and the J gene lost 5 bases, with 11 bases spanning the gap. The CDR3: CASSGRFTYGYTF. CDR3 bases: TGTGCCAGCAGTGGTCGTTTCACGTATGGCTACACCTTC.

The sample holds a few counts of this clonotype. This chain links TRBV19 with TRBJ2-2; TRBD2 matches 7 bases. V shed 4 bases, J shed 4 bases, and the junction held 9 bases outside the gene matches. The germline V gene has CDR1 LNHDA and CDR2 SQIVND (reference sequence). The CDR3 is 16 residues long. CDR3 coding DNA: TGTGCCAGTAGTAGCCTCGAGCGGGGCCCCACCGGGGAGCTGTTTTTT. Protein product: CASSSLERGPTGELFF.

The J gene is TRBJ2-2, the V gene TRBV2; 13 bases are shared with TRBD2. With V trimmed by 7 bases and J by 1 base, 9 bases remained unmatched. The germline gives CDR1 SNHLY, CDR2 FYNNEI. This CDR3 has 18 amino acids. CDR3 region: CASILRTSGGRNTGELFF. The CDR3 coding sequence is TGTGCCAGCATTCTTAGGACTAGCGGGGGCCGGAACACCGGGGAGCTGTTTTTT.

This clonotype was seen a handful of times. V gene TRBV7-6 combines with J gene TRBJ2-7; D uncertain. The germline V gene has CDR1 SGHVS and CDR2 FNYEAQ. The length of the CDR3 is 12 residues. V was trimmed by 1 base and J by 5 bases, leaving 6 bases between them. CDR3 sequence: CASSLGDNEQYF. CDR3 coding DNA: TGTGCCAGCAGCTTAGGGGATAACGAGCAGTACTTC.

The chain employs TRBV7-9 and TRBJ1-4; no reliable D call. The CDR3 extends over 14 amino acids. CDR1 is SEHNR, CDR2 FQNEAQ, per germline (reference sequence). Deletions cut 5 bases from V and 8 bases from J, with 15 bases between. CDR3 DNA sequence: TGTGCCAGCAGCCGGATCTCTTATAGGGAAAAACTGTTTTTT. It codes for CASSRISYREKLFF.

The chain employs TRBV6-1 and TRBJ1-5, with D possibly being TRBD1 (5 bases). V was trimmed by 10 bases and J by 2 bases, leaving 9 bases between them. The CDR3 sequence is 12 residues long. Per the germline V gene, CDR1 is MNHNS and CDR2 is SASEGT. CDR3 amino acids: CATGDGNQPQHF. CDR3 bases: TGTGCCACCGGGGACGGCAATCAGCCCCAGCATTTT.